This T cell receptor (beta chain) was sequenced in a study of T cell responses to AZD1222 COVID-19 vaccine. V was clipped by 4 bases and J by 1 base, with 18 bases between them. Germline V gene data show CDR1 as SGHKS and CDR2 as YYEKEE (reference sequence). This CDR3 spans 16 amino acids. Clones were sequenced by immunoSEQ multiplex PCR, and TCRdb holds only the in-frame ones, with some missing. The sample consists of around 65,000 clones, approximately 83% of them appearing once. The chain employs TRBV5-5 and TRBJ2-7; a possible D gene is TRBD2 (6 bases). The material was peripheral blood, obtained on day 0 of AZD1222 vaccination. The TCR was taken from an adult in good health. DNA of the CDR3: TGTGCCAGCAGCGCGGGACCGGACGGAGTTTCCTACGAGCAGTACTTC. Its protein is CASSAGPDGVSYEQYF.